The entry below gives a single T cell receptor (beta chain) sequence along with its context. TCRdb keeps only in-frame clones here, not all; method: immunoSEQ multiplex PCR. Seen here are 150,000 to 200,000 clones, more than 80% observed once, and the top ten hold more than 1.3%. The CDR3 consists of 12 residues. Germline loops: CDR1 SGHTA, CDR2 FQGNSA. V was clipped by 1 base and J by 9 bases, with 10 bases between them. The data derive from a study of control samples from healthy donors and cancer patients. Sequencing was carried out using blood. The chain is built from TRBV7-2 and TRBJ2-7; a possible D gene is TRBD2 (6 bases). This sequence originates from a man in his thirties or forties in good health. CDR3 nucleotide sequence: TGTGCCAGCAGCTTAGAGCGGGCTAGGCAGTACTTC. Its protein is CASSLERARQYF.